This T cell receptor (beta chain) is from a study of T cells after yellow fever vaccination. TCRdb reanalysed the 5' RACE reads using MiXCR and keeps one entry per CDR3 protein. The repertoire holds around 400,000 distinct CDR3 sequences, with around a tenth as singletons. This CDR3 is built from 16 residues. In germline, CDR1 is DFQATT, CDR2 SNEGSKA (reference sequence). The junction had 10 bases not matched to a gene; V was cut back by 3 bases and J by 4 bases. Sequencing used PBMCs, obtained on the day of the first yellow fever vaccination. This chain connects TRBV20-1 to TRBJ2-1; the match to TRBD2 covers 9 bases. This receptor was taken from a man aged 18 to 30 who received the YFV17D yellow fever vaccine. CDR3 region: CSASLLAGIEYNEQFF. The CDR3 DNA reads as TGCAGTGCTAGTCTGCTAGCGGGGATCGAATACAATGAGCAGTTCTTC.